Presented here are 5 T cell receptor beta chains from one specimen sequenced in a study of Graves' ophthalmopathy and Graves' hyperthyroidism. The authors amplified TCR beta CDR3 regions, and they did so from RNA transcripts for repertoire sequencing. Second-round multiplex PCR came after a first-round RT-PCR that employed HTBI primers. TCRdb analysed the multiplex PCR reads with MiXCR anew, one entry per CDR3 protein. There are more than 550,000 distinct CDR3 sequences in the sample; 35% to 50% occur only once, and 2.5% to 3.5% lies in the top ten. Input material: peripheral blood. The receptors were gathered from an adult man with Graves' ophthalmopathy.

This clonotype was recorded once. A much larger clone differs from this one at a single base, so this may be a read error. V is TRBV20-1 and J is TRBJ1-1, with D hard to call. V gave up 3 bases and J gave up 4 bases, with 12 bases separating them. CDR1 DFQATT and CDR2 SNEGSKA come from the germline V gene (reference sequence). This CDR3 spans 13 amino acids. CDR3 region: CSARADLSTEAFF. The CDR3 nucleotides read TGCAGTGCTAGGGCGGATTTGAGCACTGAAGCTTTCTTT.

This clonotype came up many times. The chain couples TRBV24-1 to TRBJ1-1; D is unresolved. Germline values: CDR1 KGHDR, CDR2 SFDVKD. Trimming took off 3 bases at V and 1 base at J, with 8 bases between the two ends. The CDR3 has 14 amino acids. CDR3 residues: CATSDGRENTEAFF. The CDR3 region has the DNA TGTGCCACCAGTGATGGACGGGAGAACACTGAAGCTTTCTTT.

The sample holds many counts of this clonotype. The J gene is TRBJ2-7, the V gene TRBV11-2; D may match TRBD1 or TRBD2 (5 bases each). This CDR3 region has 15 residues. Germline CDR1 reads SGHAT; CDR2 reads FQNNGV. Trimming left V 8 bases short and J 0 bases short, with 17 bases between. This CDR3 reads CASAPSGTSSYEQYF. The CDR3 DNA follows: TGTGCCAGCGCCCCATCCGGGACGAGCTCCTACGAGCAGTACTTC. Full variable domain (rest looked up from reference TRBV11-2 and TRBJ2-7): EAGVAQSPRYKIIEKRQSVAFWCNPISGHATLYWYQQILGQGPKLLIQFQNNGVVDDSQLPKDRFSAERLKGVDSTLKIQPAKLEDSAVYLCASAPSGTSSYEQYFGPGTRLTVT.

The V gene is TRBV12-3 or TRBV12-4, the J gene TRBJ2-5; 12 nucleotides line up with TRBD2. The CDR3 totals 17 residues. The trim removed 5 bases at V and 5 bases at J, leaving 12 bases unmatched. The CDR3 loop reads CASSLRRTSGAVETQYF. The DNA of the CDR3 is TGTGCCAGCAGTCTCCGCAGGACTAGCGGGGCTGTGGAGACCCAGTACTTC.

This clonotype has just one count. A read error may be the cause here, since a much bigger clone is one base away. The rearrangement joins TRBV19 to TRBJ2-6, with D possibly TRBD1 on 5 matching bases. Germline assignment: CDR1 LNHDA and CDR2 SQIVND (reference sequence). The CDR3 runs to 16 residues. The CDR3: CASSMLLYSGANVLAF. The CDR3 DNA sequence: TGTGCCAGTAGTATGCTCCTCTACTCTGGGGCCAACGTCCTGGCTTTC.